The TCR beta chain under discussion was sequenced for a study of CD8 T cells in Susac syndrome. Random hexamers were used to reverse transcribe roughly 0.45 to 1 ug of RNA. Each CDR3 protein is one row after TCRdb ran MiXCR on the immunoSEQ multiplex PCR reads. The data show fewer than 200,000 distinct CDR3 sequences, about 91% seen once. Trimming took off 8 bases at V and 4 bases at J, with 14 bases between the two ends. This CDR3 has 13 amino acids. Germline CDR1 reads SQVTM; CDR2 reads ANQGSEA. The chain joins TRBV29-1 to TRBJ1-4; a possible D gene is TRBD1 (5 bases). The sequenced sample consisted of CD4+ T cells from PBMCs. The sequence was collected from a human donor with Susac syndrome. The CDR3: CSCRRGYNEKLFF. CDR3 nucleotides: TGCAGCTGTCGACGGGGCTATAATGAAAAACTGTTTTTT.